Each of the 29 T cell receptor beta chains below was sequenced from the same sample in a study of STAT3 mutations in large granular lymphocyte leukemia. General study results and limits: Every T-LGLL patient had at least one immunodominant TCRbeta clonotype.

Antigens of these TCRs are unknown. Profiled with immunoSEQ multiplex PCR; TCRdb holds only in-frame clones, not every one. The repertoire consists of about 5,900 clones, with roughly 87% occurring once and the leading ten covering roughly 15%. Sequencing was carried out using PBMCs. The receptors shown here come from a human donor with T large granular lymphocyte leukemia. Some clones in this sample may be carry-over from other donors' samples.

V gene TRBV28 combines with J gene TRBJ2-5; 11 nucleotides match TRBD2. CDR3 length: 15 residues. Germline lookup yields CDR1 MDHEN and CDR2 SYDVKM. V trimming: 7 bases; J trimming: 7 bases; junction bases outside the gene matches: 11. The chain's CDR3 is CASTRGGLAGGTQYF. The CDR3 region has the DNA TGTGCCAGCACGAGGGGGGGGCTAGCGGGAGGGACCCAGTACTTC.

The chain recombines TRBV19 with TRBJ2-7; D perhaps matches TRBD1 (6 bases). The CDR3 spans 15 residues. Deletions cut 5 bases from V and 2 bases from J, with 16 bases between. Looked up from germline, CDR1 is LNHDA and CDR2 is SQIVND (reference sequence). Here the CDR3 DNA reads TGTGCCAGTAGTGGACAGCCGTTTTCGGCCTACGAGCAGTACTTC. This translates into CASSGQPFSAYEQYF.

The CDR3 loop is CASSLDGSGYTDTQYF. CDR3 bases: TGCGCCAGCAGCTTGGATGGTAGCGGCTACACAGATACGCAGTATTTT. The V call is TRBV5-1, the J call TRBJ2-3, with D perhaps matching TRBD2 (6 bases). The V end lost 0 bases, the J end lost 2 bases, and 13 bases lay between the germline ends. Germline V gene lookup returns CDR1 SGHRS and CDR2 YFSETQ. The CDR3 runs to 16 residues.

V gene TRBV6-1 combines with J gene TRBJ1-1; D is undetermined. The germline V and J ends were trimmed by 6 bases and 5 bases, with 7 bases remaining between them. Germline V gene sequence: CDR1 MNHNS, CDR2 SASEGT. The length of the CDR3 is 11 residues. CDR3 in DNA: TGTGCCAGCAGCCCCAGGACTGAAGCTTTCTTT. Amino acids: CASSPRTEAFF.

This chain connects TRBV5-1 to TRBJ2-5, with 7 nucleotides matching TRBD1. The CDR3 extends over 15 amino acids. V trimming: 2 bases; J trimming: 0 bases; junction bases outside the gene matches: 4. Germline assignment: CDR1 SGHRS and CDR2 YFSETQ. The CDR3, as DNA: TGCGCCAGCAGCTTACAGGGGCTGTACCAAGAGACCCAGTACTTC. Its protein product is CASSLQGLYQETQYF.

This chain links TRBV4-3 with TRBJ2-5; TRBD1 matches 10 bases. The end of the DNA aligns better with TRBJ2-7, so the J call may be wrong. Germline-derived CDR1 and CDR2 are LGHNA and YSLEER. The CDR3 is made up of 19 amino acids. The CDR3 loop is CASSQETGTGDVRPYEQYF. CDR3 nucleotides: TGCGCCAGCAGCCAGGAAACCGGGACAGGGGACGTTAGGCCCTACGAGCAGTACTTC.

The rearrangement joins TRBV9 to TRBJ2-7, with 11 bases fitting TRBD1. Losses at the gene ends were 3 bases for V and 4 bases for J; bases not matched to a gene: 6. This CDR3 spans 15 amino acids. Germline V lookup: CDR1 SGDLS, CDR2 YYNGEE. The CDR3 DNA reads as TGTGCCAGCAGCGAGGGGACAGGGGGAAGATACGAGCAGTACTTC. It translates to CASSEGTGGRYEQYF.

In its sample, this clone was seen once. This rearrangement joins TRBV29-1 to TRBJ2-1, with 11 bases that match TRBD2. Trimming at V came to 7 bases and at J to 1 base, leaving 9 bases not matched to a gene. The germline V gene has CDR1 SQVTM and CDR2 ANQGSEA. The CDR3 is 16 amino acids. The CDR3 nucleotides are TGCAGCGCCAAGATTCTAGCGGGAGGATCCTACAATGAGCAGTTCTTC. Its protein product is CSAKILAGGSYNEQFF.

The CDR3 region has the DNA TGCGCCAGCAGCATCCGGGACAGCACAGATACGCAGTATTTT. Amino acid sequence: CASSIRDSTDTQYF. The rearrangement links TRBV5-1 to TRBJ2-3, with D possibly being TRBD1 or TRBD2 (5 bases each). The germline V gene has CDR1 SGHRS and CDR2 YFSETQ. Between the trimmed V and J ends, which lost 4 bases and 0 bases, there was a span of 9 bases. The CDR3 is 14 residues long.

The rearrangement links TRBV4-1 to TRBJ1-1, with TRBD1 matching over 7 bases. V was clipped by 2 bases and J by 10 bases; unmatched bases: 22. CDR1 is MGHRA and CDR2 is YSYEKL in the germline V gene. This CDR3 is 18 amino acids long. The CDR3 DNA reads TGCGCCAGCAGCCAATACCATACAGGGGTCCCTATCAGTCACGTAGCTTTCTTT. Encoded protein: CASSQYHTGVPISHVAFF.

The rearrangement uses TRBV9 and TRBJ2-2; D gene unclear. V lost 3 bases, J lost 3 bases, and 9 bases lay in between. Germline loops: CDR1 SGDLS, CDR2 YYNGEE. The CDR3 is 14 residues long. Here the CDR3 DNA reads TGTGCCAGCAGCGCGGTGGAATACACCGGGGAGCTGTTTTTT. Translation: CASSAVEYTGELFF.

This clone was seen only once. This chain links TRBV18 with TRBJ2-4; D gene ambiguous. The CDR3 contains 19 residues. Trimming took off 6 bases at V and 1 base at J, with 25 bases between the two ends. Germline lookup yields CDR1 KGHSH and CDR2 LQKENI. The CDR3, as DNA: TGTGCCAGCTCCGACAAGGCAGGAGACGTAATAGTGGCCAAAAACATTCAGTACTTC. Protein sequence: CASSDKAGDVIVAKNIQYF.

This chain connects TRBV9 to TRBJ2-3; 10 positions match TRBD2. Germline CDR1 reads SGDLS; CDR2 reads YYNGEE. This CDR3 spans 15 amino acids. The junction had 2 bases not matched to a gene; V was cut back by 0 bases and J by 4 bases. In nucleotides, the CDR3 is TGTGCCAGCAGCGTAGAGCTAGCGGGAGCAGATACGCAGTATTTT. Protein: CASSVELAGADTQYF.

This chain joins TRBV7-9 and TRBJ2-6, with D uncertain. Trimming shortened V by 1 base and J by 3 bases, and 7 bases separated the two germline ends. This CDR3 is built from 15 residues. Germline assignment: CDR1 SEHNR and CDR2 FQNEAQ (reference sequence). The CDR3: CASSLEDFGANVLTF. CDR3 sequence (DNA): TGTGCCAGCAGCTTAGAGGATTTTGGGGCCAACGTCCTGACTTTC.

This sequence joins TRBV9 and TRBJ1-3; tentative D call: TRBD1 (5 bases). Germline CDR1 reads SGDLS; CDR2 reads YYNGEE. Trimming pared 4 bases from V and 0 bases from J, leaving 14 bases between. The CDR3 is made up of 16 amino acids. The CDR3 protein is CASSTGTLGSGNTIYF. CDR3 DNA sequence: TGTGCCAGCAGCACCGGGACCTTAGGCTCTGGAAACACCATATATTTT.

The chain carries TRBV5-1 and TRBJ2-1, with 10 positions matching TRBD2. This CDR3 spans 15 amino acids. Germline values: CDR1 SGHRS, CDR2 YFSETQ. J was trimmed by 7 bases and V by 5 bases; bases with no gene match: 9. As DNA, the CDR3 is TGCGCCAGCAGTCTTACTAGCGGGAAGGTTAATGAGCAGTTCTTC. As protein: CASSLTSGKVNEQFF.

The chain joins TRBV5-1 to TRBJ2-1, with TRBD2 matching over 7 bases. Per the germline V gene, CDR1 is SGHRS and CDR2 is YFSETQ. This CDR3 has 16 amino acids. V shed 4 bases and J 2 bases; nucleotides not matched to a gene: 9. The CDR3 DNA sequence: TGCGCCAGCAGCCCAGGCTCCGCGGGAGCCTACAATGAGCAGTTCTTC. This encodes CASSPGSAGAYNEQFF.

This clone was seen only once. CDR3 in DNA: TGCAGCGTTGAAGAGGGCATGAACACTGAAGCTTTCTTT. Its protein product is CSVEEGMNTEAFF. The rearrangement uses TRBV29-1 and TRBJ1-1; unclear D gene. CDR3 length equals 13 residues. The germline V and J ends were trimmed by 0 bases and 0 bases, with 5 bases remaining between them. Per the germline V gene, CDR1 is SQVTM and CDR2 is ANQGSEA.

This chain uses TRBV9 with TRBJ2-1; 14 bases match TRBD2. The V and J ends lost 2 bases and 4 bases, in that order; junction bases with no gene match: 2. Germline-derived CDR1 and CDR2 are SGDLS and YYNGEE. This CDR3 has 16 residues. The CDR3 sequence: CASSVTSGRGYNEQFF. The CDR3 region has the DNA TGTGCCAGCAGCGTGACTAGCGGGAGGGGATACAATGAGCAGTTCTTC.

CDR3: CASSESQGSGYTF. CDR3 sequence (DNA): TGTGCCAGCAGTGAGTCTCAGGGGTCCGGCTACACCTTC. This chain links TRBV6-1 with TRBJ1-2, with TRBD1 as a possible D gene (6 bases). V was pared by 3 bases and J by 8 bases, with 13 bases between. Germline V gene data show CDR1 as MNHNS and CDR2 as SASEGT. CDR3 length: 13 residues.

V is TRBV30 and J is TRBJ1-2; 8 nucleotides match TRBD1. The V and J ends lost 6 bases and 1 base, in that order; junction bases with no gene match: 1. Germline CDR1 is GTSNPN and CDR2 is SVGIG (reference sequence). There are 12 residues in the CDR3. CDR3 in amino acids: CACGQGNYGYTF. CDR3 in DNA: TGTGCCTGCGGACAGGGTAACTATGGCTACACCTTC.

This rearrangement joins TRBV19 to TRBJ1-1; unclear D gene. Germline V CDR1 and CDR2: LNHDA, SQIVND (reference sequence). The V end lost 2 bases, the J end lost 11 bases, and 9 bases lay between the germline ends. This CDR3 has 11 residues. The CDR3 region has the DNA TGTGCCAGTAGTATAAAAATGATGGCTTTCTTT. Translating it yields CASSIKMMAFF.

With regard to this clone: The junction departs from the called germline gene at one end, perhaps through a read error. The chain combines TRBV5-1 with TRBJ1-2, with D unresolved. This CDR3 is built from 14 residues. CDR1 is SGHRS and CDR2 is YFSETQ in the germline V gene. CDR3 amino acids: CASSSEQTNDGYTF. The CDR3 bases are TGCGCCAGCAGCTCCGAACAGACTAACGATGGCTACACCTTC.

This chain links TRBV28 with TRBJ2-7, with D possibly matching TRBD2 (6 bases). This CDR3 is built from 13 residues. The ends were cut back, 2 bases at V and 7 bases at J, with 12 bases in the middle. Germline CDR1 is MDHEN and CDR2 is SYDVKM. CDR3 in amino acids: CASSLRRVGEQYF. The CDR3 DNA reads TGTGCCAGCAGTTTAAGGAGGGTGGGGGAGCAGTACTTC.

The CDR3 nucleotides read TGTGCCTGGAGCCCACAACACGGCAGGGAGCTTAGTACCAAATACTTC. Protein sequence: CAWSPQHGRELSTKYF. The V call is TRBV30, the J call TRBJ2-7; possibly TRBD1 or TRBD2 for D (5 bases each). The CDR3 length is 16 residues. The V end was cut by 3 bases, the J end by 13 bases, with 31 bases between. CDR1 and CDR2 (germline): GTSNPN, SVGIG (reference sequence).

J is TRBJ2-2 and V is TRBV5-4, with 8 bases matching TRBD1. Germline trimming cut 0 bases from V and 3 bases from J; bases unmatched to any gene: 13. CDR1 is SGHNT, CDR2 YYREEE, per germline (reference sequence). The CDR3 covers 19 residues. CDR3 sequence: CASSLGRQGMWGDTGELFF. The CDR3 region has the DNA TGTGCCAGCAGCTTGGGGCGACAGGGGATGTGGGGAGACACCGGGGAGCTGTTTTTT.

This chain's CDR3 is CASSLGLAETQYF. As DNA, the CDR3 is TGTGCCAGCAGCTTGGGACTAGCGGAGACCCAGTACTTC. J is TRBJ2-5 and V is TRBV11-2; 10 nucleotides align to TRBD2. In germline, CDR1 is SGHAT, CDR2 FQNNGV. The CDR3 covers 13 residues. V lost 3 bases, J lost 5 bases, and 0 bases stayed unmatched.

This clone appeared a single time. The rearrangement links TRBV11-2 to TRBJ1-5; D call uncertain. Per the germline V gene, CDR1 is SGHAT and CDR2 is FQNNGV. V shed 0 bases and J shed 9 bases, with 9 bases lying between them. This CDR3 contains 13 residues. DNA of the CDR3: TGTGCCAGCAGCTTAGACCGGGTATGGCCCCAGCATTTT. Translated: CASSLDRVWPQHF.

CDR3 in amino acids: CASSLGTGREQFF. DNA of the CDR3: TGTGCCAGCAGCTTAGGTACAGGGAGGGAGCAGTTCTTC. This rearrangement joins TRBV11-3 to TRBJ2-1; D could derive from TRBD1 or TRBD2 (6 bases each). The ends were cut back, 1 base at V and 10 bases at J, with 11 bases in the middle. CDR3 length: 13 residues. The germline V gene encodes CDR1 SGHNT and CDR2 YENEEA.